Listed below are T cell receptor beta chains from one sample, sequenced in a study of blood T cell repertoires in COVID-19. Here immunoSEQ multiplex PCR was the method, and the copy in TCRdb shows in-frame clones only, minus some. The sample lists approximately 150,000 clones, about 87% occurring once. The sample comprised peripheral blood. The source is a woman over 75 with COVID-19, enrolled during active disease. CDR3s leave out the opening cysteine and the closing phenylalanine or tryptophan. Fields, in order: D gene, V gene, J gene, CDR3 protein. The D gene is left open where the match is weak.

>TRBD1|TRBV4-1|TRBJ1-5
ASSQVTGGGNQPQH
>TRBD2|TRBV7-2|TRBJ2-2
ASSQTSGLNTGELF
>-|TRBV7-6|TRBJ2-1
ASSLEVAGSSYNEQF
>-|TRBV5-1|TRBJ1-1
ASNEEGIAEAF
>-|TRBV7-2|TRBJ2-7
ASSAFFGEQY
>-|TRBV7-8|TRBJ2-5
ASSLATVRETQY
>-|TRBV5-1|TRBJ1-6
ASSPPGGGNSPLH
>TRBD2|TRBV7-3|TRBJ2-7
ASSPVGGSGYEQY
>TRBD2|TRBV7-3|TRBJ2-1
ASSLTSGRFNEQF
>-|TRBV3-1/TRBV3-2|TRBJ1-1
ASIPKGEGTEAF
>-|TRBV7-2|TRBJ2-7
ASSAGGTIGEQY
>-|TRBV6-5|TRBJ1-1
ASSYSWGGNTEAF
>-|TRBV10-3|TRBJ2-3
AMSSGPSTDTQY